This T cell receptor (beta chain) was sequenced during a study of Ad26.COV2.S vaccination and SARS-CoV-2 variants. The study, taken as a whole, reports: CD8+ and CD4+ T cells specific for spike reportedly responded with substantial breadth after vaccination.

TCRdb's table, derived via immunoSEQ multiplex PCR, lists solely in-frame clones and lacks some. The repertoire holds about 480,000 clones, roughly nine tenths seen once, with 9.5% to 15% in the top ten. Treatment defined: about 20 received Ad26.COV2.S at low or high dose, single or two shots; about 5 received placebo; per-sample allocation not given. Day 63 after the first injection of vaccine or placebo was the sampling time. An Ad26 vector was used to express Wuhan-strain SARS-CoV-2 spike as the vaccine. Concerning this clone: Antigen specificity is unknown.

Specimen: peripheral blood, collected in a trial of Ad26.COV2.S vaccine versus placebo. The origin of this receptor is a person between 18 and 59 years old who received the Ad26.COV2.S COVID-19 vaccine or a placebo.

CDR3 bases: TGTGCCAGCGTCTGGCAATACAATGAGCAGTTCTTC. Residues: CASVWQYNEQFF. The chain employs TRBV5-5 and TRBJ2-1; no clear D gene. Germline loops: CDR1 SGHKS, CDR2 YYEKEE (reference sequence). The CDR3 contains 12 residues. With 7 bases removed from V and 4 bases from J, the gap between germline ends came to 9 bases.